These T cell receptor beta chains were read from a single sample in a study of early T cells in non-severe SARS-CoV-2 infection. Each CDR3 protein gets one entry after TCRdb re-called the 5' RACE reads with MiXCR. This sample carries some 52,000 distinct CDR3 sequences, around 8% of them seen once, and the ten largest clones take approximately 8.8%. Sequencing input: whole blood. These receptors all stem from an adult who was a healthcare worker with PCR-confirmed SARS-CoV-2 infection or an uninfected control (not recorded which). CDR3s leave out the opening cysteine and the closing phenylalanine or tryptophan. D genes are given only for firm matches.

d_call,v_call,j_call,cdr3_aa
TRBD2,TRBV7-6,TRBJ2-1,ASARLGQERLAGVGEQF
NA,TRBV7-9,TRBJ2-3,ASSFRRGNTDTQY
NA,TRBV20-1,TRBJ2-7,SAREDPFAYEQY
TRBD1,TRBV7-6,TRBJ1-5,ASSSETGKAQPQH
TRBD2,TRBV19,TRBJ2-5,ASSISSGRVPNQY
NA,TRBV5-4,TRBJ2-1,ASRLEVKNEQF
NA,TRBV6-5,TRBJ2-7,ASSYDYGTSYEQY
NA,TRBV25-1,TRBJ2-7,ASSDPNGGAYEQY
TRBD2,TRBV11-1,TRBJ2-5,ASSLAAGVLETQY
NA,TRBV7-6,TRBJ2-1,ASSLTWTSYNEQF
NA,TRBV29-1,TRBJ1-2,SVRGGIFGYT
TRBD2,TRBV6-6,TRBJ2-3,AASQGGGADTQY
TRBD1,TRBV29-1,TRBJ2-1,SVDPGTGPF
NA,TRBV9,TRBJ2-1,ASSVLAANEQF
TRBD1,TRBV7-9,TRBJ1-1,ASSVGSGGTEAF
NA,TRBV7-3,TRBJ2-3,ASSAGGGGDTQY
NA,TRBV4-3,TRBJ2-1,ASSQEGRHYNEQF
NA,TRBV29-1,TRBJ1-4,SVGATNEKLF
NA,TRBV10-3,TRBJ2-7,AISAGGTYEQY
NA,TRBV7-2,TRBJ2-1,ASSSEGTRRTNEQF
NA,TRBV24-1,TRBJ2-5,ATSETGDYETQY
TRBD2,TRBV5-4,TRBJ2-1,ASSFSALSGRAYNEQF
NA,TRBV20-1,TRBJ2-3,SAPKKGEGTDTQY
NA,TRBV3-1,TRBJ1-5,ASSQGVGPQH
NA,TRBV10-3,TRBJ2-1,AISDRTMGVDEQF
TRBD1,TRBV20-1,TRBJ2-3,SASPHTLETGAYTDTQY
NA,TRBV7-9,TRBJ2-3,ASSFDTRTDTQY
NA,TRBV20-1,TRBJ2-7,SASGSRFPYEQY
TRBD1,TRBV6-5,TRBJ1-6,ASSFLGQGNSPLH
TRBD2,TRBV19,TRBJ2-1,ASSPSAGSNEQF
NA,TRBV24-1,TRBJ2-1,ATSDFPRGDHNEQF
TRBD1,TRBV29-1,TRBJ1-1,SVCYRGNTEAF
TRBD1,TRBV11-2,TRBJ2-6,ASSSRAGQGARGANVLT